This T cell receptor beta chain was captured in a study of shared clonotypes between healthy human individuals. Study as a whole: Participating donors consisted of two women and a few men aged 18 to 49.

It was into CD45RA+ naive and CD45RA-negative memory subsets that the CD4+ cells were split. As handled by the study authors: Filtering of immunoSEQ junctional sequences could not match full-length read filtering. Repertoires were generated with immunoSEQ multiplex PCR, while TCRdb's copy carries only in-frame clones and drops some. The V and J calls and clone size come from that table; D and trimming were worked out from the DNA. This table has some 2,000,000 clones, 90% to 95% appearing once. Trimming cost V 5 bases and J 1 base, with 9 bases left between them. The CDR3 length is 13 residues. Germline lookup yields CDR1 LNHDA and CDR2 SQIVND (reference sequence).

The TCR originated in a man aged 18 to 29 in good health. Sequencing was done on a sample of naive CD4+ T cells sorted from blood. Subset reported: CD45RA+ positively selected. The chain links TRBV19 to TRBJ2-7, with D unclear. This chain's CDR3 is CASSVGHSYEQYF. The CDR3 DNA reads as TGTGCCAGTAGTGTCGGGCATTCCTACGAGCAGTACTTC. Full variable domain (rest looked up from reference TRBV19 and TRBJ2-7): DGGITQSPKYLFRKEGQNVTLSCEQNLNHDAMYWYRQDPGQGLRLIYYSQIVNDFQKGDIAEGYSVSREKKESFPLTVTSAQKNPTAFYLCASSVGHSYEQYFGPGTRLTVT.